This entry lists 27 T cell receptor beta chains sequenced from one sample in a study of shared clonotypes between healthy human individuals. Libraries were prepared by immunoSEQ multiplex PCR; TCRdb keeps only in-frame clonotypes and omits some of them. Of millions of clones in the sample, roughly 92% are singletons; the top ten hold roughly 0.14%. Material: naive CD4+ T cells sorted from blood. This sample's subset: CD45RA+ positively selected. These receptors were taken from a young man in good health.

The chain employs TRBV6-5 and TRBJ1-5, with 7 bases lining up with TRBD1. The ends lost 7 bases at V and 5 bases at J; junction bases unmatched: 5. CDR1 MNHEY and CDR2 SVGAGI come from the germline V gene. The CDR3 contains 13 residues. The CDR3 is CASKDRLDQPQHF. The DNA of the CDR3 is TGTGCCAGCAAGGACAGGCTCGATCAGCCCCAGCATTTT.

This clone was picked up one time. The V call is TRBV5-1, the J call TRBJ2-3, with 13 positions matching TRBD2. Trimming took 0 bases from V and 5 from J; bases not matched to a gene: 9. This CDR3 comprises 18 residues. Germline V gene sequence: CDR1 SGHRS, CDR2 YFSETQ. In nucleotides, the CDR3 is TGCGCCAGCAGCTTGGCCGGACTAGCGGGAGCTCCTGGAGATACGCAGTATTTT. Translating it yields CASSLAGLAGAPGDTQYF.

The chain uses TRBV5-4 and TRBJ2-5, with a possible D match to TRBD2 (6 bases). Trimming removed 0 bases at V and 4 bases at J, with 10 bases between. CDR1 is SGHNT, CDR2 YYREEE, per germline (reference sequence). CDR3 length: 14 amino acids. CDR3 amino acids: CASSLAGGIETQYF. In nucleotides, the CDR3 is TGTGCCAGCAGCTTGGCCGGGGGAATAGAGACCCAGTACTTC.

The rearrangement uses TRBV10-3 and TRBJ1-5; D not certain. Per germline, CDR1 ENHRY and CDR2 SYGVKD. Deletions cut 4 bases from V and 3 bases from J, with 10 bases between. The CDR3 contains 14 residues. The CDR3 coding sequence is TGTGCCATCAGTGCAGACAACGCCAATCAGCCCCAGCATTTT. Amino acid sequence: CAISADNANQPQHF.

The chain combines TRBV19 with TRBJ1-2; 9 bases are shared with TRBD1. This CDR3 spans 16 amino acids. V shed 1 base, J shed 4 bases, and the junction held 7 bases outside the gene matches. Germline CDR1 reads LNHDA; CDR2 reads SQIVND (reference sequence). The CDR3 region is CASSIARDREPYGYTF. CDR3 bases: TGTGCCAGTAGTATAGCCCGGGACAGGGAGCCCTATGGCTACACCTTC.

V gene TRBV5-1 combines with J gene TRBJ2-2, with D possibly called TRBD1 or TRBD2 (6 bases each). The germline gives CDR1 SGHRS, CDR2 YFSETQ. The length of the CDR3 is 15 residues. V lost 4 bases and J 4 bases, leaving 14 bases between the germline ends. The chain's CDR3 is CASSPGVGGTGELFF. The CDR3 DNA reads as TGCGCCAGCAGCCCAGGGGTGGGAGGCACCGGGGAGCTGTTTTTT.

The chain carries TRBV6-6 and TRBJ2-7; D possibly matches TRBD1 or TRBD2 (5 bases each). Germline V gives CDR1 MNHNY, CDR2 SVGAGI (reference sequence). The CDR3 covers 15 residues. The V and J ends lost 4 bases and 3 bases respectively, with 16 bases between them. The CDR3 bases are TGTGCCAGCAGTTCGGGACCGGAGGAGCGCTACGAGCAGTACTTC. This codes for CASSSGPEERYEQYF.

This clone was counted once. The chain uses TRBV6-1 and TRBJ1-4, with 9 nucleotides matching TRBD1. The CDR3 runs to 15 residues. V was clipped by 6 bases and J by 5 bases; unmatched bases: 7. CDR1 and CDR2 (germline): MNHNS, SASEGT. This chain's CDR3 is CASRGRDRANEKLFF. The CDR3 region has the DNA TGTGCCAGCAGGGGGAGGGACAGGGCCAATGAAAAACTGTTTTTT.

The chain carries TRBV5-1 and TRBJ2-1; D possibly corresponds to TRBD2 (6 bases). Germline V lookup: CDR1 SGHRS, CDR2 YFSETQ. V was clipped by 3 bases and J by 10 bases, with 11 bases between them. The CDR3 length is 12 residues. This chain's CDR3 is CASSYASVEQFF. CDR3 sequence (DNA): TGCGCCAGCAGCTATGCTAGCGTCGAGCAGTTCTTC.

Worth noting for this clone: The identical CDR3 is also encoded by other nucleotide sequences in the sample. The chain has TRBV30 and TRBJ2-2; 10 bases are shared with TRBD1. The germline gives CDR1 GTSNPN, CDR2 SVGIG (reference sequence). V dropped 4 bases and J dropped 5; count of bases not matched to a gene: 4. The CDR3 has 14 amino acids. The CDR3 region is CAWKGQGGTGELFF. CDR3 nucleotide sequence: TGTGCCTGGAAAGGACAGGGGGGAACCGGGGAGCTGTTTTTT. Variable domain in full (rest from reference TRBV30 and TRBJ2-2): SQTIHQWPATLVQPVGSPLSLECTVEGTSNPNLYWYRQAAGRGLQLLFYSVGIGQISSEVPQNLSASRPQDRQFILSSKKLLLSDSGFYLCAWKGQGGTGELFFGEGSRLTVL.

This clone was seen only a few times. This same CDR3 is encoded by further DNA sequences in the sample. The chain combines TRBV18 with TRBJ1-3, with D tentatively TRBD1 (5 bases). The CDR3 length is 14 residues. Between the trimmed V and J ends, which lost 2 bases and 0 bases, there was a span of 5 bases. Germline CDR1 and CDR2: KGHSH and LQKENI. CDR3 nucleotides: TGTGCCAGCTCACCAGACAGCTCTGGAAACACCATATATTTT. Encoded protein: CASSPDSSGNTIYF.

About this clone itself: This specimen includes other DNA sequences encoding the same CDR3. This rearrangement joins TRBV6-1 to TRBJ1-2, with D uncertain. V was shortened by 0 bases and J by 5 bases, with 7 bases between the two germline ends. Germline V gives CDR1 MNHNS, CDR2 SASEGT. CDR3 length equals 13 residues. The CDR3 sequence: CASSEAGGYGYTF. DNA of the CDR3: TGTGCCAGCAGTGAAGCTGGTGGGTATGGCTACACCTTC.

The chain is built from TRBV7-2 and TRBJ2-3, with D possibly called TRBD1 or TRBD2 (9 bases each). The germline CDR1 and CDR2 sequences are SGHTA and FQGNSA. The CDR3 totals 19 residues. Between the trimmed V and J ends, which lost 3 bases and 3 bases, there was a span of 25 bases. CDR3 sequence reads: CASSFPQGAGSGSTDTQYF. The CDR3 DNA follows: TGTGCCAGCAGCTTCCCACAGGGGGCAGGTAGCGGGAGTACAGATACGCAGTATTTT.

The V gene is TRBV5-1, the J gene TRBJ2-7, with D unresolved. The CDR3 contains 14 residues. From germline, CDR1 is SGHRS and CDR2 YFSETQ. Trimming pared 4 bases from V and 5 bases from J, leaving 16 bases between. The CDR3 DNA reads TGCGCCAGCAGCAGAACCCCTCCCGGGCACGAGCAGTACTTC. This translates into CASSRTPPGHEQYF.

Points on this clone: The sample holds other DNA sequences that translate to the same CDR3. V is TRBV25-1 and J is TRBJ1-1; D is undetermined. CDR1 MGHDK and CDR2 SYGVNS come from the germline V gene. This CDR3 has 13 residues. Trimming left V 1 base short and J 1 base short, with 4 bases between. CDR3 sequence (DNA): TGTGCCAGCAGTGAATTGAGGAACACTGAAGCTTTCTTT. This translates into CASSELRNTEAFF.

CDR3 nucleotides: TGTGCCACCAGCAGCCTATTTGGGGCCCGGGGCGAGAATGAGCAGTTCTTC. Its translation is CATSSLFGARGENEQFF. The chain combines TRBV15 with TRBJ2-1, with D perhaps being TRBD1 or TRBD2 (5 bases each). The CDR3 length is 17 residues. Germline V gene sequence: CDR1 LNHNV, CDR2 YYDKDF (reference sequence). The V end lost 3 bases, the J end lost 7 bases, and 22 bases lay between the germline ends.

J is TRBJ1-5 and V is TRBV10-3; a weak D match, TRBD1 (5 bases). Trimming left V 0 bases short and J 8 bases short, with 14 bases between. Germline V gene sequence: CDR1 ENHRY, CDR2 SYGVKD. The CDR3 contains 15 residues. CDR3 nucleotide sequence: TGTGCCATCAGTGAGTCGGGGGGGTCTAATGAGCCCCAGCATTTT. It encodes CAISESGGSNEPQHF.

This chain connects TRBV4-3 to TRBJ2-3; weak D call: TRBD1 (5 bases). V was trimmed by 0 bases and J by 4 bases, leaving 11 bases between them. Germline CDR1 reads LGHNA; CDR2 reads YSLEER. The length of the CDR3 is 15 residues. In DNA form, the CDR3 reads TGCGCCAGCAGCCAAGATTTAGGGGCGCCAGATACGCAGTATTTT. The encoded protein is CASSQDLGAPDTQYF.

Remarks on this clone: The same CDR3 arises from other DNA sequences in this sample as well. This chain uses TRBV30 with TRBJ1-2; D is ambiguous. Germline-derived CDR1 and CDR2 are GTSNPN and SVGIG (reference sequence). Trimming left V 2 bases short and J 2 bases short, with 3 bases between. This CDR3 is 11 amino acids long. DNA for the CDR3: TGTGCCTGGAGTCGCAACTATGGCTACACCTTC. Residues: CAWSRNYGYTF.

The V gene is TRBV19, the J gene TRBJ1-4; D unresolved. The CDR3 length is 17 residues. Germline V gene sequence: CDR1 LNHDA, CDR2 SQIVND (reference sequence). With 0 bases removed from V and 0 bases from J, the gap between germline ends came to 11 bases. The CDR3 bases are TGTGCCAGTAGTATAGATAGTACCGGCGCAACTAATGAAAAACTGTTTTTT. Amino acid sequence: CASSIDSTGATNEKLFF.

DNA for the CDR3: TGTGCCAGCAGTGAAGCAGGCGCAGGGGATATGTTCTACGAGCAGTACTTC. Its protein product is CASSEAGAGDMFYEQYF. The chain is built from TRBV6-1 and TRBJ2-7; tentative D call: TRBD1 (6 bases). The germline CDR1 and CDR2 sequences are MNHNS and SASEGT. V lost 0 bases and J lost 3, with 18 bases in between. The CDR3 covers 17 residues.

The chain uses TRBV11-2 and TRBJ2-3; 9 bases fit TRBD1. With 3 bases clipped from V and 0 bases from J, the junction kept 4 bases outside the gene matches. CDR1 is SGHAT and CDR2 is FQNNGV in the germline V gene. This CDR3 has 16 residues. The DNA for the CDR3 is TGTGCCAGCAGCTTCACAGGGGGCCAGAGCACAGATACGCAGTATTTT. Translation: CASSFTGGQSTDTQYF.

CDR3 sequence: CASGTTGGASGYTF. The CDR3, as DNA: TGTGCCAGCGGTACTACAGGGGGTGCGAGTGGCTACACCTTC. J is TRBJ1-2 and V is TRBV6-6; TRBD1 matches at 8 bases. The ends lost 8 bases at V and 7 bases at J; junction bases unmatched: 12. Germline loops: CDR1 MNHNY, CDR2 SVGAGI (reference sequence). The CDR3 totals 14 residues.

This chain connects TRBV29-1 to TRBJ1-2; tentative D call: TRBD1 (6 bases). Germline assignment: CDR1 SQVTM and CDR2 ANQGSEA. V was cut by 4 bases and J by 8 bases, with 11 bases left in between. The CDR3 is made up of 11 amino acids. CDR3 coding DNA: TGCAGCGTTGTCACAGGGTTGGGCTACACCTTC. This gives the protein CSVVTGLGYTF.

Concerning this clone: At the DNA level, this CDR3 is encoded by other sequences in the same sample as well. This chain links TRBV2 with TRBJ1-1; 8 nucleotides match TRBD1. Losses at the gene ends were 4 bases for V and 0 bases for J; bases not matched to a gene: 1. The CDR3 consists of 14 residues. The germline CDR1 and CDR2 sequences are SNHLY and FYNNEI. CDR3 coding DNA: TGTGCCAGCAGTGGACAGGGGTTGAACACTGAAGCTTTCTTT. Its translation is CASSGQGLNTEAFF.

The V call is TRBV28, the J call TRBJ1-5; no clear D gene. CDR3 length: 15 amino acids. Germline CDR1 and CDR2: MDHEN and SYDVKM. Trimming shortened V by 3 bases and J by 7 bases, and 16 bases separated the two germline ends. The chain's CDR3 is CASSFSPSRGQPQHF. In DNA, the CDR3 is TGTGCCAGCAGTTTCTCCCCGTCTCGGGGACAGCCCCAGCATTTT. The whole variable domain, filled in from reference TRBV28 and TRBJ1-5, reads DVKVTQSSRYLVKRTGEKVFLECVQDMDHENMFWYRQDPGLGLRLIYFSYDVKMKEKGDIPEGYSVSREKKERFSLILESASTNQTSMYLCASSFSPSRGQPQHFGDGTRLSIL.

This chain connects TRBV6-5 to TRBJ2-7; TRBD1 might be the D (6 bases). V was pared by 2 bases and J by 0 bases, with 8 bases between. The CDR3 loop spans 14 amino acids. Looked up from germline, CDR1 is MNHEY and CDR2 is SVGAGI. The CDR3 reads CASSYRDTSYEQYF. The CDR3 nucleotides read TGTGCCAGCAGTTACCGGGACACCTCCTACGAGCAGTACTTC.